These 23 T cell receptor beta chains were all obtained from the same sample, sequenced in a study of glioma-infiltrating T cells. TCR alpha and beta CDR3 regions were amplified from RNA using iRepertoire nested multiplex PCR. TCRdb independently ran MiXCR on the multiplex PCR reads; one entry per CDR3 protein. Of tens of thousands of distinct CDR3 sequences listed, around 40% are singletons. The sample consisted of glioma tissue, nonneoplastic brain tissue, or PBMCs (not recorded which). The receptors were gathered from a human donor with low-grade glioma or glioblastoma, undergoing nonglioma brain surgery, or in good health (not recorded which).

This clonotype was found once. A read error may explain this, as a much larger clone is one base away. The rearrangement joins TRBV11-2 to TRBJ2-2; 7 bases line up with TRBD1. The CDR3 is 15 amino acids. The germline V gene has CDR1 SGHAT and CDR2 FQNNGV. The CDR3 loop reads CANSLVKGAGGELFF. For the CDR3, the DNA is TGTGCCAACAGCCTCGTTAAGGGGGCTGGCGGGGAGCTGTTTTTT. Supplemented by reference TRBV11-2 and TRBJ2-2, the full variable domain reads EAGVAQSPRYKIIEKRQSVAFWCNPISGHATLYWYQQILGQGPKLLIQFQNNGVVDDSQLPKDRFSAERLKGVDSTLKIQPAKLEDSAVYLCANSLVKGAGGELFFGEGSRLTVL.

This clonotype was recorded many times. The chain has TRBV12-3 or TRBV12-4 and TRBJ1-3; D is perhaps TRBD1 (6 bases). The germline V and J ends were trimmed by 1 base and 4 bases, with 8 bases remaining between them. The CDR3 spans 14 residues. CDR3 coding DNA: TGTGCCAGCAGTTTAGGGACAGAAGGAAACACCATATATTTT. Translating it yields CASSLGTEGNTIYF.

The chain links TRBV19 to TRBJ2-7; D gene uncertain. The germline V and J ends were trimmed by 6 bases and 5 bases, with 20 bases remaining between them. The CDR3 sequence is 15 residues long. The germline V gene has CDR1 LNHDA and CDR2 SQIVND (reference sequence). The CDR3 here is CASRHWPDEPHEQYF. CDR3 coding DNA: TGTGCCAGTAGACATTGGCCGGATGAACCACACGAGCAGTACTTC. Full variable domain (missing parts from reference TRBV19 and TRBJ2-7): DGGITQSPKYLFRKEGQNVTLSCEQNLNHDAMYWYRQDPGQGLRLIYYSQIVNDFQKGDIAEGYSVSREKKESFPLTVTSAQKNPTAFYLCASRHWPDEPHEQYFGPGTRLTVT.

The CDR3 bases are TGTGCCAGCAGTTCGAGCGGGGGGGGGGAGACCCAGTACTTC. It codes for CASSSSGGGETQYF. This chain uses TRBV6-6 with TRBJ2-5; 10 bases match TRBD2. The CDR3 is 14 residues long. Germline loops: CDR1 MNHNY, CDR2 SVGAGI (reference sequence). V lost 4 bases to trimming and J lost 5 bases; unmatched junction nucleotides: 4.

A word on this clonotype: Germline is not matched at one junction end, which may reflect a read error. The CDR3 loop reads CASSRDYSSTETQYF. The CDR3 coding sequence is TGTGCCAGCAGCCGGGACTACTCTAGCACAGAGACGCAGTATTTT. This sequence joins TRBV11-2 and TRBJ2-3; 7 bases fit TRBD2. Germline CDR1 reads SGHAT; CDR2 reads FQNNGV. The CDR3 contains 15 residues.

The sample holds one count of this clonotype. The CDR3 ends on some other residue instead of the conserved phenylalanine or tryptophan, so this is likely a read error. It is unclear where the CDR3 begins or ends on the DNA, so no DNA is shown, and the CDR3 is as TCRdb lists it. The chain joins TRBV12-3 or TRBV12-4 to TRBJ2-7; the DNA was not compared with TRBD2, the D call given in the table. The CDR3 is 12 residues long, ends included. The CDR3 spells CASSLASGEPYS.

This clonotype was seen a handful of times. This CDR3 fails to terminate in the conserved phenylalanine or tryptophan, so it likely reflects a read error. The rearrangement links TRBV7-9 to TRBJ1-1; possible D gene TRBD1, 6 bases. With 5 bases removed from V and 5 bases from J, the gap between germline ends came to 21 bases. From germline, CDR1 is SEHNR and CDR2 FQNEAQ (reference sequence). The CDR3 runs 16 residues. CDR3 sequence (DNA): TGTGCCAGCAGCCACATAGGGGGTCGGGGGAAAACTGAAGCTTTCTCT. Encoded protein: CASSHIGGRGKTEAFS.

Many counts were recorded for this clonotype. This sequence may be a read error, since a much larger clone differs from it by one base. The chain employs TRBV7-2 and TRBJ1-2, with D perhaps TRBD1 (5 bases). The CDR3 spans 13 residues. Trimming removed 1 base from V and 8 bases from J, with 11 bases in between. CDR1 and CDR2 from the germline V gene are SGHTA and FQGNSA. The CDR3 nucleotides read TGTGCCAGCAGCTTAGGAGGACGGGGCGGCTACACCTTC. As protein: CASSLGGRGGYTF.

This clonotype was seen repeatedly, ten times or more. The chain links TRBV29-1 to TRBJ2-1; tentatively, D is TRBD1 (5 bases). CDR1 and CDR2 (germline): SQVTM, ANQGSEA. V lost 4 bases to trimming and J lost 9 bases, with 16 bases between them. This CDR3 is built from 13 residues. The CDR3 sequence is CSVGGAANPEQFF. The CDR3 region has the DNA TGCAGCGTTGGTGGGGCCGCGAATCCTGAGCAGTTCTTC.

J is TRBJ2-7 and V is TRBV30; D is possibly TRBD2 (6 bases). This CDR3 spans 13 amino acids. V lost 2 bases and J 9 bases, leaving 17 bases between the germline ends. Germline V gives CDR1 GTSNPN, CDR2 SVGIG (reference sequence). CDR3 protein: CAWSITSRIWQYF. For the CDR3, the DNA is TGTGCCTGGAGTATAACTAGCAGGATATGGCAGTACTTC.

This clonotype is labeled medium-sized (0.01 to 0.1%). The chain recombines TRBV4-1 with TRBJ2-1; D is perhaps TRBD1 (5 bases). With 0 bases removed from V and 7 bases from J, the gap between germline ends came to 13 bases. Germline V gene lookup returns CDR1 MGHRA and CDR2 YSYEKL. The CDR3 totals 15 residues. This CDR3 reads CASSQESAGKNEQFF. The CDR3 region has the DNA TGCGCCAGCAGCCAAGAGTCTGCAGGGAAAAATGAGCAGTTCTTC.

This clonotype was picked up many times. The chain has TRBV7-2 and TRBJ2-5; 13 nucleotides match TRBD2. The trim removed 5 bases at V and 5 bases at J, leaving 2 bases unmatched. The germline V gene has CDR1 SGHTA and CDR2 FQGNSA. This CDR3 has 14 residues. The CDR3 region has the DNA TGTGCCAGCAGCCAGGGACTAGCGGGGGAGACCCAGTACTTC. Translation: CASSQGLAGETQYF.

There are many counts of this clonotype. This sequence joins TRBV12-3 or TRBV12-4 and TRBJ2-7; D unclear. With 6 bases removed from V and 4 bases from J, the gap between germline ends came to 16 bases. The CDR3 totals 14 residues. The CDR3 reads CASSRSPLLYEQYF. The CDR3 nucleotides are TGTGCCAGCAGCCGATCCCCGCTTTTGTACGAGCAGTACTTC.

This clonotype was detected ten times or more. The chain uses TRBV27 and TRBJ2-5, with D perhaps being TRBD1 or TRBD2 (5 bases each). Germline CDR1 MNHEY, CDR2 SMNVEV (reference sequence). With 6 bases removed from V and 1 base from J, the gap between germline ends came to 12 bases. The CDR3 loop spans 14 amino acids. Here the CDR3 reads CASRRDGAQETQYF. CDR3 coding DNA: TGTGCCAGCAGACGGGACGGAGCCCAAGAGACCCAGTACTTC.

This clonotype was seen ten or more times. J is TRBJ2-7 and V is TRBV11-2; D might be TRBD2 (6 bases). V was shortened by 1 base and J by 3 bases, with 10 bases between the two germline ends. CDR3 size: 14 residues. The germline V gene encodes CDR1 SGHAT and CDR2 FQNNGV. CDR3 region: CASSLVRGNYEQYF. CDR3 nucleotide sequence: TGTGCCAGCAGCTTAGTGCGGGGCAACTACGAGCAGTACTTC.

This clonotype has ten or more counts. The chain couples TRBV18 to TRBJ2-3, with TRBD2 as a possible D gene (6 bases). V gave up 2 bases and J gave up 3 bases, with 12 bases separating them. This CDR3 has 15 amino acids. Germline loops: CDR1 KGHSH, CDR2 LQKENI. The CDR3 bases are TGTGCCAGCTCACCAAAGGAGGGTCGAACAGATACGCAGTATTTT. Its translation: CASSPKEGRTDTQYF.

V usage is TRBV15 and J usage is TRBJ2-5, with unresolved D. The CDR3 covers 15 residues. The V and J ends lost 0 bases and 5 bases respectively, with 13 bases between them. CDR1 and CDR2 from the germline V gene are LNHNV and YYDKDF (reference sequence). The CDR3 sequence: CATSRDTTLGETQYF. In nucleotides, the CDR3 is TGTGCCACCAGCAGAGATACCACACTGGGGGAGACCCAGTACTTC.

This clonotype was detected many times. The chain uses TRBV7-2 and TRBJ2-3; a possible D gene is TRBD1 (5 bases). V lost 5 bases, J lost 0 bases, and 24 bases lay in between. Per germline, CDR1 SGHTA and CDR2 FQGNSA. The length of the CDR3 is 19 residues. The CDR3: CASSAQPLTASRSTDTQYF. CDR3 DNA sequence: TGTGCCAGCAGCGCACAGCCCTTGACAGCTAGTAGAAGCACAGATACGCAGTATTTT.

Points on this clonotype: This clone may be a read error of a much larger clone one base away. The rearrangement links TRBV29-1 to TRBJ1-1; 9 nucleotides match TRBD1. CDR3 length: 13 amino acids. Germline loops: CDR1 SQVTM, CDR2 ANQGSEA. The V segment lost 5 bases and the J segment 3 bases; nucleotides outside the gene matches: 4. This chain's CDR3 is CSVRGQGHTEAFF. The CDR3 region has the DNA TGCAGCGTTCGTGGACAGGGGCACACTGAAGCTTTCTTT.

This clonotype was observed at least ten times. CDR3 region: CASSGASTDTQYF. DNA of the CDR3: TGTGCCAGCAGTGGGGCTAGCACAGATACGCAGTATTTT. This chain uses TRBV6-2 or TRBV6-3 with TRBJ2-3; TRBD1 is a possible D gene (5 bases). CDR1 and CDR2 (germline): MNHEY, SVGEGT. V lost 5 bases to trimming and J lost 0 bases, with 6 bases between them. The CDR3 is 13 amino acids.

This clonotype was observed at least ten times. The chain has TRBV6-1 and TRBJ2-1; D might be TRBD1 or TRBD2, each matching 7 bases. This CDR3 contains 15 residues. V was pared by 6 bases and J by 8 bases, with 20 bases between. Per germline, CDR1 MNHNS and CDR2 SASEGT. CDR3 DNA sequence: TGTGCCAGCAGCTCAGGGGCAGGGGGGGAAGATGAGCAGTTCTTC. Translated, it gives CASSSGAGGEDEQFF.

This clonotype was seen at least ten times. The genes are TRBV12-3 or TRBV12-4 and TRBJ2-7, with 14 bases fitting TRBD2. CDR3 length equals 15 residues. Trimming at V came to 5 bases and at J to 6 bases, leaving 6 bases not matched to a gene. This CDR3 reads CASSPRLAGGLEQYF. For the CDR3, the DNA is TGTGCCAGCAGTCCTCGACTAGCGGGAGGGCTCGAGCAGTACTTC.

As to this clonotype: This may stem from a read error, because a much larger clone lies one nucleotide away. V gene TRBV29-1 combines with J gene TRBJ1-2; D uncertain. The CDR3 runs 11 residues. CDR1 is SQVTM and CDR2 is ANQGSEA in the germline V gene. CDR3 region: CSAAWSYVYTF. CDR3 coding DNA: TGCAGCGCTGCCTGGAGCTATGTCTACACCTTC.